The TCR beta chain described here comes from a study of neurological immune-mediated disorders (dated by TCRdb to the late 2010s). Study-level background: Peripheral blood TCR-beta repertoires from patients with HTLV-I-associated myelopathy (HAM/TSP), patients with multiple sclerosis, and healthy controls were compared in the study using UMI-based sequencing. The approximately 100 TCR-beta libraries included longitudinal samples, technical triplicates and paired sorted CD4+ and CD8+ T-cell subsets alongside PBMC samples. Of the 68 subjects in the cohort, around 14 were HAM/TSP patients, roughly 35 were multiple sclerosis patients, and approximately 20 were healthy controls. What the study reported, not specific to this receptor: TCR clonal expansion was highest in HAM/TSP patients and lowest in MS patients, with MS patients falling below even healthy controls. No identical CDR3 amino acid sequences were shared among expanded clones across subjects, suggesting private TCR-beta repertoires in all groups.

For unsorted PBMC libraries, 2 million PBMCs were used after storage in RNAlater at -80 degrees C until RNA extraction. Peripheral blood was subjected to Ficoll-Hypaque density gradient centrifugation to isolate PBMCs, which were then cryopreserved in liquid nitrogen. To synthesize cDNA, template-switch 5'RACE was performed with a primer carrying a 10-nucleotide random unique molecular identifier so that each TCR transcript was tagged. Every sequencing run covered 15-18 subjects and yielded more than 170 million TCR-beta sequences. Total RNA was extracted with the RNeasy kit. The KAPA Real-time Library Amplification kit was used to amplify TCR-beta VDJ regions with primers targeting the TCR constant region and the 5'RACE anchor. Sample indexes and Illumina adaptors were added in a first PCR, after which library yield was increased in a second PCR. After Ampure bead purification, the roughly 650 bp TCR product was size-selected on a 2% E-gel SizeSelection system. Before pooling, library quality was assessed on a Bioanalyzer, concentration was determined with Qubit, and library quantification was performed with the Kapa Library Quantification kit. Libraries were sequenced paired-end 2 x 150 bp on an Illumina HiSeq 2500. To increase sequence diversity, about 25-30% phiX was spiked into each library pool. The paper's processing steps were these. The UMI-based MiGEC pipeline processed quality-filtered reads and removed over 75% of raw TCR sequences during error correction. VDJ genes were aligned to IMGT germline references, and clonotypes were defined by unique CDR3 amino acid sequence plus V-J genes. Clonal expansion, Shannon diversity, and CDR3 relatedness (CalcPairwiseDistances, ClusterSamples) were evaluated with VDJtools, and phylogenetic trees were built with CLCbio workbench. Using coefficient-of-variation modelling across technical triplicates, the study counted a clone as expanded if it had at least 8 unique UMIs. TCRdb reworked the public reads: Q25 trimming with fastp, MiXCR clone assembly, productive beta chains retained. Each entry merges the rows of one CDR3 protein and shows their most common DNA and genes. The V and J calls follow TCRdb's processing rather than the paper's. This sample comprises about 21,000 distinct CDR3 sequences, about 16% of them detected only once. Approximately 15% of the sample rests with the top ten.

This clonotype turned up a few times. Its antigen remains unidentified. Base qualities are not recorded, but no much larger clone differs from it by a single base. The sample was PBMCs. The source is a female donor with HTLV-1-associated myelopathy (HAM/TSP).

The nucleotide sequence is given as TGTGCCAGCGCCTCGGCACGAGCGGGAGGGCCGAGGGCAGATACGCAGTATTTT. Protein translation: CASASARAGGPRADTQYF. In this chain, TRBV7-9 is recombined with TRBJ2-3, and 10 junctional nucleotides match TRBD2. Germline trimming amounts to 8 bases on V and 4 bases on J, with 18 as the count of junction bases outside the gene matches. The CDR3 goes from the cysteine to the phenylalanine over 18 residues. Only the CDR3 portion is preserved as DNA: 54 bases, with reading frame beginning at the first base. CDR1 and CDR2 were assigned from the germline V gene (reference sequence) as SEHNR and FQNEAQ.